The sequence of this T cell receptor beta chain was determined in a study of T cells in tuberculosis. About the study: Samples predate treatment or fall within its first 7 days. Notes on the study in general: Active tuberculosis TCR-alpha repertoires lay closer to GMM-specific TCRs than IGRA-negative controls, suggesting clonal expansion.

Germline V gene data show CDR1 as SGHNT and CDR2 as YYREEE (reference sequence). The V end lost 4 bases, the J end lost 4 bases, and 14 bases lay between the germline ends. This CDR3 spans 14 amino acids. Sequencing was performed with immunoSEQ multiplex PCR; in TCRdb, only in-frame clones are kept and a portion is missing. This table has under 30,000 clones, approximately 90% appearing once. Only a few counts were recorded for this clone. Its matching antigen is unknown. Time point here: new active TB diagnosis, blood taken before or within 7 days of starting treatment. Here the sequenced sample was PBMCs, taken at tuberculosis diagnosis. The rearrangement links TRBV5-4 to TRBJ1-2; TRBD1 might be the D (5 bases). The sequence was obtained from an adult with tuberculosis. CDR3 sequence: CASSPDISVYGYTF. The CDR3 nucleotides are TGTGCCAGCAGCCCGGACATTTCCGTCTATGGCTACACCTTC.